The 20 T cell receptor beta chains below come from one sample, sequenced in a study of blood T cell repertoires in COVID-19. Sequenced by immunoSEQ multiplex PCR; TCRdb stores in-frame clones only, minus some. In the table there are 150,000 or so clones, more than 70% of which are singletons. Specimen: peripheral blood. Every receptor here comes from a man aged 45 to 65 with active or convalescent COVID-19.

This chain uses TRBV7-2 with TRBJ1-4; D is perhaps TRBD1 (5 bases). CDR3 length: 14 residues. Germline CDR1 reads SGHTA; CDR2 reads FQGNSA. V was shortened by 5 bases and J by 7 bases, with 14 bases between the two germline ends. CDR3 region: CASSPVGGGEKLFF. Here the CDR3 DNA reads TGTGCCAGCAGCCCGGTGGGGGGAGGTGAAAAACTGTTTTTT.

The chain employs TRBV4-3 and TRBJ2-1; D possibly corresponds to TRBD2 (5 bases). V lost 1 base and J 4 bases, leaving 14 bases between the germline ends. The CDR3 has 16 residues. Looked up from germline, CDR1 is LGHNA and CDR2 is YSLEER. The CDR3 sequence: CASSQVRAVRYNEQFF. The CDR3 nucleotides read TGCGCCAGCAGCCAAGTGAGAGCGGTCCGTTACAATGAGCAGTTCTTC.

The rearrangement uses TRBV6-2 or TRBV6-3 and TRBJ2-7; 8 nucleotides agree with TRBD2. The CDR3 extends over 15 amino acids. Germline CDR1 is MNHEY and CDR2 is SVGEGT. Unmatched junction bases numbered 5, after V lost 2 bases and J lost 2 bases. CDR3 nucleotide sequence: TGTGCCAGCAGTTACGCGGGACTAGATGCCTACGAGCAGTACTTC. Its translation is CASSYAGLDAYEQYF.

The rearrangement links TRBV6-5 to TRBJ1-5; a weak D match, TRBD1 (5 bases). The CDR3 is 15 amino acids. Germline CDR1 is MNHEY and CDR2 is SVGAGI. The V and J ends lost 0 bases and 7 bases respectively, with 13 bases between them. The CDR3 DNA reads TGTGCCAGCAGTTACTCTAGGGGTTCGCGACAGCCCCAGCATTTT. It is translated as CASSYSRGSRQPQHF.

The J gene is TRBJ2-1, the V gene TRBV6-5; D possibly corresponds to TRBD2 (5 bases). With 1 base removed from V and 6 bases from J, the gap between germline ends came to 16 bases. CDR1 and CDR2 (germline): MNHEY, SVGAGI. This CDR3 has 16 amino acids. CDR3: CASSYLDSPSRNEQFF. As DNA, the CDR3 is TGTGCCAGCAGTTACTTGGACTCACCCAGCCGCAATGAGCAGTTCTTC.

This CDR3 reads CASRVAGGLSGELFF. The DNA of the CDR3 is TGCGCCAGCAGGGTTGCGGGGGGGTTATCCGGGGAGCTGTTTTTT. This sequence joins TRBV10-2 and TRBJ2-2; the match to TRBD2 covers 9 bases. CDR1 is WSHSY, CDR2 SAAADI, per germline. The V segment lost 6 bases and the J segment 6 bases; nucleotides outside the gene matches: 8. This CDR3 comprises 15 residues.

This clone was seen a handful of times. The J gene is TRBJ1-4, the V gene TRBV4-1; no reliable D call. This CDR3 comprises 13 residues. CDR1 is MGHRA, CDR2 YSYEKL, per germline. V lost 2 bases and J 5 bases, leaving 6 bases between the germline ends. The CDR3 here is CASSQWRNEKLFF. DNA for the CDR3: TGCGCCAGCAGCCAATGGAGGAATGAAAAACTGTTTTTT.

This rearrangement joins TRBV4-1 to TRBJ1-1; D call uncertain. The CDR3 sequence is 15 residues long. Germline V gene lookup returns CDR1 MGHRA and CDR2 YSYEKL. V lost 4 bases to trimming and J lost 3 bases, with 15 bases between them. The CDR3 is CASSPGQVGDTEAFF. In DNA, the CDR3 is TGCGCCAGCAGCCCCGGGCAAGTCGGGGACACTGAAGCTTTCTTT.

J is TRBJ1-2 and V is TRBV18, with 7 bases aligning to TRBD1. The CDR3 is made up of 13 amino acids. V was clipped by 3 bases and J by 8 bases; unmatched bases: 6. The germline V gene encodes CDR1 KGHSH and CDR2 LQKENI. CDR3 DNA sequence: TGTGCCAGCTCACCTTTAGACAGGGACGGCTACACCTTC. Its translation: CASSPLDRDGYTF.

This rearrangement joins TRBV4-2 to TRBJ1-2; D call uncertain. V was shortened by 0 bases and J by 7 bases, with 12 bases between the two germline ends. The CDR3 contains 14 residues. Germline V gene data show CDR1 as LGHNA and CDR2 as YNFKEQ. The CDR3 nucleotides are TGTGCCAGCAGCCAAGATAAGAGGGCCCGTGGCTACACCTTC. Protein sequence: CASSQDKRARGYTF.

V is TRBV28 and J is TRBJ2-7, with D possibly being TRBD1 (6 bases). The CDR3 is 13 amino acids. With 5 bases removed from V and 5 bases from J, the gap between germline ends came to 13 bases. Germline values: CDR1 MDHEN, CDR2 SYDVKM. CDR3 in amino acids: CASSPTGRHEQYF. CDR3 nucleotides: TGTGCCAGCAGTCCAACAGGGCGCCACGAGCAGTACTTC.

This clone was observed a single time. The J gene is TRBJ2-5, the V gene TRBV19, with D hard to call. The CDR3 is 15 amino acids. Trimming cost V 3 bases and J 5 bases, with 16 bases left between them. Germline V CDR1 and CDR2: LNHDA, SQIVND (reference sequence). The CDR3 DNA reads as TGTGCCAGTAGTATCCCCTTTGGGCGTCCGGAGACCCAGTACTTC. Protein sequence: CASSIPFGRPETQYF.

V usage is TRBV19 and J usage is TRBJ1-2, with D hard to call. The V and J ends lost 5 bases and 2 bases respectively, with 9 bases between them. Germline CDR1 LNHDA, CDR2 SQIVND (reference sequence). The CDR3 runs to 13 residues. This chain's CDR3 is CASSLEGNYGYTF. Here the CDR3 DNA reads TGTGCCAGTAGTCTCGAGGGCAACTATGGCTACACCTTC.

The V call is TRBV24-1, the J call TRBJ2-5; the D gene is possibly TRBD2 (6 bases). Germline V gene lookup returns CDR1 KGHDR and CDR2 SFDVKD. V was pared by 0 bases and J by 0 bases, with 13 bases between. This CDR3 has 17 residues. CDR3 amino acids: CATSDLGSGRYQETQYF. The CDR3 DNA sequence: TGTGCCACCAGTGATTTGGGGAGCGGGCGATACCAAGAGACCCAGTACTTC.

This sequence joins TRBV13 and TRBJ2-7; 7 bases line up with TRBD1. The CDR3 loop spans 15 amino acids. Trimming took 3 bases from V and 0 from J; bases not matched to a gene: 5. Germline-derived CDR1 and CDR2 are PRHDT and FYEKMQ (reference sequence). The CDR3 DNA reads as TGTGCCAGCAGCTTCTGGACAGGTAGCTCCTACGAGCAGTACTTC. It specifies CASSFWTGSSYEQYF.

The V and J genes are TRBV14 and TRBJ2-7; 10 bases are a match to TRBD2. Germline loops: CDR1 SGHDN, CDR2 FVKESK. Unmatched junction bases numbered 8, after V lost 2 bases and J lost 1 base. CDR3 size: 17 residues. CDR3 amino acids: CASSQLSGGPGSYEQYF. In nucleotides, the CDR3 is TGTGCCAGCAGCCAACTTAGCGGGGGGCCCGGTTCCTACGAGCAGTACTTC.

The chain recombines TRBV25-1 with TRBJ2-5; 11 bases match TRBD2. J lost 4 bases, V lost 0 bases, and 4 bases had no gene match. The CDR3 covers 16 residues. Per the germline V gene, CDR1 is MGHDK and CDR2 is SYGVNS. CDR3 nucleotides: TGTGCCAGCAGTGAATATCAACTAGCGGGAGTAGAGACCCAGTACTTC. It yields the protein CASSEYQLAGVETQYF.

This sequence joins TRBV27 and TRBJ2-1; 11 bases align to TRBD2. CDR1 and CDR2 (germline): MNHEY, SMNVEV (reference sequence). The V and J ends lost 5 bases and 3 bases, in that order; junction bases with no gene match: 3. The CDR3 length is 15 residues. CDR3 residues: CASSPGLAGYNEQFF. CDR3 nucleotides: TGTGCCAGCAGTCCAGGACTAGCGGGCTACAATGAGCAGTTCTTC.

The gene calls are TRBV3-1 (or the pseudogene TRBV3-2) and TRBJ1-6; tentatively, D is TRBD1 (5 bases). Germline CDR1 reads LGHDT; CDR2 reads YNNKEL (reference sequence). The CDR3 is made up of 15 amino acids. V lost 6 bases, J lost 9 bases, and 18 bases lay in between. CDR3 bases: TGTGCCAGCAGAGGCAGGGTGGCCTCGCGTTCACCCCTCCACTTT. Translated: CASRGRVASRSPLHF.

This chain connects TRBV18 to TRBJ1-5; D may be TRBD1 (6 bases). Looked up from germline, CDR1 is KGHSH and CDR2 is LQKENI. The CDR3 totals 14 residues. Trimming left V 3 bases short and J 3 bases short, with 9 bases between. In DNA, the CDR3 is TGTGCCAGCTCACCGGGACACCCCAATCAGCCCCAGCATTTT. Its protein is CASSPGHPNQPQHF.